The 9 T cell receptor beta chains below all came from one sample that was sequenced in a study of human T cells and chemical hapten exposure. Unfractionated whole blood was the source of the extracted total RNA. TCRdb re-called the 5' RACE reads with MiXCR, one entry per CDR3 protein. In the table there are 130,000 or so distinct CDR3 sequences, about 4.3% of which are singletons. The receptors derive from a female donor in good health.

The table lists this clonotype with many counts. This chain links TRBV9 with TRBJ2-3; 10 nucleotides align to TRBD1. The CDR3 consists of 15 residues. With V trimmed by 1 base and J by 4 bases, 3 bases remained unmatched. Germline CDR1 is SGDLS and CDR2 is YYNGEE. The CDR3 region has the DNA TGTGCCAGCAGCGTACTGACAGGGGGCGCAGATACGCAGTATTTT. The encoded protein is CASSVLTGGADTQYF.

This clonotype was observed a handful of times. The chain carries TRBV27 and TRBJ1-4; unclear D gene. The CDR3 contains 17 residues. Trimming removed 5 bases at V and 5 bases at J, with 21 bases between. Per germline, CDR1 MNHEY and CDR2 SMNVEV (reference sequence). The CDR3 protein is CASSPLGGWGENEKLFF. The DNA of the CDR3 is TGTGCCAGCAGTCCGTTAGGAGGTTGGGGAGAAAATGAAAAACTGTTTTTT.

This clonotype was detected only a few times. The chain recombines TRBV28 with TRBJ2-3; TRBD1 matches at 7 bases. CDR1 and CDR2 from the germline V gene are MDHEN and SYDVKM. The V segment lost 5 bases and the J segment 1 base; nucleotides outside the gene matches: 6. The CDR3 loop spans 15 amino acids. The CDR3 reads CASSAPGGGTDTQYF. The CDR3 bases are TGTGCCAGCAGTGCCCCAGGGGGAGGCACAGATACGCAGTATTTT. Full variable domain (outside the CDR3, taken from reference TRBV28 and TRBJ2-3): DVKVTQSSRYLVKRTGEKVFLECVQDMDHENMFWYRQDPGLGLRLIYFSYDVKMKEKGDIPEGYSVSREKKERFSLILESASTNQTSMYLCASSAPGGGTDTQYFGPGTRLTVL.

This clonotype was seen at least ten times. The J gene is TRBJ1-1, the V gene TRBV5-1; D gene ambiguous. The germline CDR1 and CDR2 sequences are SGHRS and YFSETQ. V shed 4 bases and J shed 4 bases, with 14 bases lying between them. The CDR3 runs 14 residues. The CDR3 spells CASSDKGLGTEAFF. The CDR3 DNA follows: TGCGCCAGCAGCGATAAGGGCCTAGGCACTGAAGCTTTCTTT.

Only a few counts were recorded for this clonotype. This chain joins TRBV7-9 and TRBJ2-5; tentatively, D is TRBD2 (7 bases). The CDR3 loop spans 16 amino acids. Trimming cost V 4 bases and J 3 bases, with 18 bases left between them. In germline, CDR1 is SEHNR, CDR2 FQNEAQ (reference sequence). The CDR3 loop is CASSSIGGAIEETQYF. The CDR3, as DNA: TGTGCCAGCAGCTCTATAGGGGGGGCAATCGAAGAGACCCAGTACTTC.

Many counts were recorded for this clonotype. The rearrangement uses TRBV5-4 and TRBJ1-2, with no clear D. Germline CDR1 and CDR2: SGHNT and YYREEE (reference sequence). V was pared by 2 bases and J by 7 bases, with 15 bases between. CDR3 size: 14 residues. CDR3: CASSFRPPKGGYTF. In DNA form, the CDR3 reads TGTGCCAGCAGCTTTAGGCCACCAAAGGGTGGCTACACCTTC.

This clonotype was seen ten or more times. The genes are TRBV6-5 and TRBJ2-1; maybe TRBD1 (6 bases). V lost 0 bases and J 0 bases, leaving 15 bases between the germline ends. The CDR3 totals 18 residues. Germline CDR1 MNHEY, CDR2 SVGAGI. The CDR3 protein is CASSYSRDTDRSYNEQFF. CDR3 bases: TGTGCCAGCAGTTACTCGAGGGACACCGACCGCTCCTACAATGAGCAGTTCTTC.

The rearrangement uses TRBV7-9 and TRBJ1-2; a possible D gene is TRBD1 (5 bases). Trimming removed 2 bases from V and 3 bases from J, with 10 bases in between. CDR3 size: 14 residues. In germline, CDR1 is SEHNR, CDR2 FQNEAQ (reference sequence). The DNA for the CDR3 is TGTGCCAGCAGCTTAACTACAGGACACTATGGCTACACCTTC. Protein sequence: CASSLTTGHYGYTF.

This clonotype has a count of ten or more. The V gene is TRBV2, the J gene TRBJ1-5; TRBD1 aligns across 10 bases. V gave up 8 bases and J gave up 7 bases; unmatched junction bases: 8. Germline lookup yields CDR1 SNHLY and CDR2 FYNNEI. CDR3 length equals 14 residues. CDR3 DNA: TGTGCCAGCGGCGTGGACAGGGGGGGCCAGCCCCAGCATTTT. Its protein product is CASGVDRGGQPQHF. The variable domain in full, with the rest retrieved from reference TRBV2 and TRBJ1-5, is EPEVTQTPSHQVTQMGQEVILRCVPISNHLYFYWYRQILGQKVEFLVSFYNNEISEKSEIFDDQFSVERPDGSNFTLKIRSTKLEDSAMYFCASGVDRGGQPQHFGDGTRLSIL.